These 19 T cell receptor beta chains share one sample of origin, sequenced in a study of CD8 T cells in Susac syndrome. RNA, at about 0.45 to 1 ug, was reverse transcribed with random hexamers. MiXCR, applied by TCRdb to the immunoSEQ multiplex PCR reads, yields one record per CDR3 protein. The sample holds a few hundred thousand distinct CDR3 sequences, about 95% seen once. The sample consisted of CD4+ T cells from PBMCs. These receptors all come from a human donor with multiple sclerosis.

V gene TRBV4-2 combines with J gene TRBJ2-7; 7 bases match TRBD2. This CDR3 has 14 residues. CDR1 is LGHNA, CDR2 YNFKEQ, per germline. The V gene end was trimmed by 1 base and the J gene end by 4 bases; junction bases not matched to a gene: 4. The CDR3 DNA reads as TGTGCCAGCAGCCAAGCTGGGCGGGAGTACGAGCAGTACTTC. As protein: CASSQAGREYEQYF.

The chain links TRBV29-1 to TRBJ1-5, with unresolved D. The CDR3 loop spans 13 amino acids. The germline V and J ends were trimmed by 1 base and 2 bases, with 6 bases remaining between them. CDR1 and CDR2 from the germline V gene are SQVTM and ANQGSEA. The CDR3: CSVEVGGNQPQHF. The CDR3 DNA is TGCAGCGTTGAAGTCGGGGGCAATCAGCCCCAGCATTTT.

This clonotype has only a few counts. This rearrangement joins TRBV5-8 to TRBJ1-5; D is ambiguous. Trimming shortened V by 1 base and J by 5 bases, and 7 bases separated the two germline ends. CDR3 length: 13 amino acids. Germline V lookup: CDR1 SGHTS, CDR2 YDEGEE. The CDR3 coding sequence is TGTGCCAGCAGCTTGCGTGGAGATCAGCCCCAGCATTTT. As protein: CASSLRGDQPQHF.

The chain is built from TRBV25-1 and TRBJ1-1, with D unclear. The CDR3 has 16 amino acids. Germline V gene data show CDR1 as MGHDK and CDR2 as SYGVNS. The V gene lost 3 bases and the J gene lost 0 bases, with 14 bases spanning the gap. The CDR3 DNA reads TGTGCCAGCAGTGACCCCGCCGCGGGGATGAACACTGAAGCTTTCTTT. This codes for CASSDPAAGMNTEAFF.

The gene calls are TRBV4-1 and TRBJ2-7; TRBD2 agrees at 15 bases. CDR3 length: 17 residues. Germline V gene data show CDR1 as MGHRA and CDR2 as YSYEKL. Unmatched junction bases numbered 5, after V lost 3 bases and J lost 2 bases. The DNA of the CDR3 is TGCGCCAGCAGCCACGGACTAGCGGGGGGGATTCCCTACGAGCAGTACTTC. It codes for CASSHGLAGGIPYEQYF.

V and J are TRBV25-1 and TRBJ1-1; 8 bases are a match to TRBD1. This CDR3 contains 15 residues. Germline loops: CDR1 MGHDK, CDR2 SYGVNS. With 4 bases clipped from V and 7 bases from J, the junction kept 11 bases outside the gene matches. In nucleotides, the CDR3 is TGTGCCAGCAGTGGCAGGACAGGGAATCGCGTTGAAGCTTTCTTT. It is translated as CASSGRTGNRVEAFF.

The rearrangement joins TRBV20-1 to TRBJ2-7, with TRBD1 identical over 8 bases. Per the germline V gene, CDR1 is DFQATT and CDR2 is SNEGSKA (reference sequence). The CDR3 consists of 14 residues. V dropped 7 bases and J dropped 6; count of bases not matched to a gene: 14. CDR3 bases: TGCAGTGGGCGGGACAGGAGGAACCCGACCGAGCAGTACTTC. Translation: CSGRDRRNPTEQYF.

The chain's CDR3 is CAWSVGQGTQYF. The CDR3, as DNA: TGTGCCTGGAGTGTGGGGCAGGGAACCCAGTACTTC. The chain carries TRBV30 and TRBJ2-5; TRBD1 is a possible D gene (5 bases). The CDR3 totals 12 residues. V lost 0 bases, J lost 8 bases, and 10 bases lay in between. Germline V gene data show CDR1 as GTSNPN and CDR2 as SVGIG (reference sequence).

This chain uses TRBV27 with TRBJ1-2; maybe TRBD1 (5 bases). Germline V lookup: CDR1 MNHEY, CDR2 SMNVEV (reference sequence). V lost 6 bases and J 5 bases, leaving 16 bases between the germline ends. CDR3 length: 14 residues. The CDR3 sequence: CASSGAGPGYGYTF. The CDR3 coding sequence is TGTGCCAGCAGCGGCGCAGGCCCAGGGTATGGCTACACCTTC.

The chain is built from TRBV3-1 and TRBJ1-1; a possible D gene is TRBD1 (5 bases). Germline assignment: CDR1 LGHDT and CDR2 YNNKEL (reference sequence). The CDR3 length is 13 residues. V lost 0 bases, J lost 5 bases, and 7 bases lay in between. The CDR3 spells CASSQEPGTEAFF. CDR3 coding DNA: TGTGCCAGCAGCCAAGAGCCAGGGACTGAAGCTTTCTTT.

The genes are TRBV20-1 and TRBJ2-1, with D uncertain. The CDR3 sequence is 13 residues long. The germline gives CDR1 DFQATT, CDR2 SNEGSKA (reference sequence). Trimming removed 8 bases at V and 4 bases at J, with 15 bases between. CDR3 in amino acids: CSSTPLRYNEQFF. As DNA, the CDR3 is TGCAGTTCAACCCCTTTGAGGTACAATGAGCAGTTCTTC.

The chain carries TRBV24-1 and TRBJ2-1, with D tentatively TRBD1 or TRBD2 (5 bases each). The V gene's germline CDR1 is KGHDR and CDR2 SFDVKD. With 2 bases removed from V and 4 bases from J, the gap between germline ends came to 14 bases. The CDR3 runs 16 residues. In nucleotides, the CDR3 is TGTGCCACCAGTGATTCACGGGGCGCGGGTTACAATGAGCAGTTCTTC. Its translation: CATSDSRGAGYNEQFF.

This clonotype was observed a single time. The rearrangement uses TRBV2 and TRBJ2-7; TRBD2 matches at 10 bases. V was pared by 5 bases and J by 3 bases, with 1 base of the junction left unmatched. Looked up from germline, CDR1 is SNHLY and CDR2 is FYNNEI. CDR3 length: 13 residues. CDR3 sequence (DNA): TGTGCCAGCAGTACTAGCGGGGACTACGAGCAGTACTTC. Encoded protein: CASSTSGDYEQYF.

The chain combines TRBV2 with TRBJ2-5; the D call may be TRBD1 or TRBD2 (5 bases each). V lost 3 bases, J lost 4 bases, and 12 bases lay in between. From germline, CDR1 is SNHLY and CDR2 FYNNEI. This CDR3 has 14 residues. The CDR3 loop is CASSEWGFGETQYF. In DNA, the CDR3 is TGTGCCAGCAGTGAGTGGGGGTTTGGAGAGACCCAGTACTTC. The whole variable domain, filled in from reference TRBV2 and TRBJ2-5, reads EPEVTQTPSHQVTQMGQEVILRCVPISNHLYFYWYRQILGQKVEFLVSFYNNEISEKSEIFDDQFSVERPDGSNFTLKIRSTKLEDSAMYFCASSEWGFGETQYFGPGTRLLVL.

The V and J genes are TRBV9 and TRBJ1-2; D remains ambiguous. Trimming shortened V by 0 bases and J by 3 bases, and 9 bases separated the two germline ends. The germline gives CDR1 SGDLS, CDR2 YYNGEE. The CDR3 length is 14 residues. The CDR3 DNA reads TGTGCCAGCAGCGTAGGACGGTCGTACTATGGCTACACCTTC. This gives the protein CASSVGRSYYGYTF.

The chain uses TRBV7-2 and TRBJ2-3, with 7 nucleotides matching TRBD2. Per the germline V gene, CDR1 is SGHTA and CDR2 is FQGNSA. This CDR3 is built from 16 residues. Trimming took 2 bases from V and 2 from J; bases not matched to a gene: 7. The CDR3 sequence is CASSLWRGSSTDTQYF. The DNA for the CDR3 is TGTGCCAGCAGCTTATGGCGGGGGAGTTCCACAGATACGCAGTATTTT.

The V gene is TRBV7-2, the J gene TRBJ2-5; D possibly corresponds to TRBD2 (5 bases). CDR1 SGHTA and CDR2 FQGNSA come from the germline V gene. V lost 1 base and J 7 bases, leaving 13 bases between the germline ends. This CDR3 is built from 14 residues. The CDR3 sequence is CASSLGASLGTQYF. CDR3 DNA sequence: TGTGCCAGCAGCTTAGGGGCTAGCTTAGGGACCCAGTACTTC.

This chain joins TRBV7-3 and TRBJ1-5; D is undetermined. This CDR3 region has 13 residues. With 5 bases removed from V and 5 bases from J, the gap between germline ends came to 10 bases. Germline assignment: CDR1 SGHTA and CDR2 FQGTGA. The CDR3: CASSLTKDQPQHF. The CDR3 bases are TGTGCCAGCAGCCTGACGAAGGATCAGCCCCAGCATTTT.

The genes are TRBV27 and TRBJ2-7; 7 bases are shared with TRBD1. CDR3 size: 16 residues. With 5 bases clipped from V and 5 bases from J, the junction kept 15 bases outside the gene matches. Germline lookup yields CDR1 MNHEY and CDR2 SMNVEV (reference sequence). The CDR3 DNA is TGTGCCAGCAGTCCGAATCGGGAACAGGGGTCCAACGAGCAGTACTTC. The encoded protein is CASSPNREQGSNEQYF.